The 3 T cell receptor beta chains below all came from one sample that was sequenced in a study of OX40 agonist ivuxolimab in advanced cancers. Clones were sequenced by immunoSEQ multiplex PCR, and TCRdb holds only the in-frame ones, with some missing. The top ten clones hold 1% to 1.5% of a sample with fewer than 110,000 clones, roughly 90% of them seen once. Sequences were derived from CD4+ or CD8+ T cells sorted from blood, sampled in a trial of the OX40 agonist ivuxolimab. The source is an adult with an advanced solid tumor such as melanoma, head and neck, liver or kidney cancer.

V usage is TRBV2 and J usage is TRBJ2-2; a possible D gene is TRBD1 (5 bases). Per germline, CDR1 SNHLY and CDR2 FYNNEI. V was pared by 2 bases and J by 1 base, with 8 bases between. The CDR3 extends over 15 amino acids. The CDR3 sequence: CASSELTVNTGELFF. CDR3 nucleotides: TGTGCCAGCAGTGAATTGACAGTGAACACCGGGGAGCTGTTTTTT.

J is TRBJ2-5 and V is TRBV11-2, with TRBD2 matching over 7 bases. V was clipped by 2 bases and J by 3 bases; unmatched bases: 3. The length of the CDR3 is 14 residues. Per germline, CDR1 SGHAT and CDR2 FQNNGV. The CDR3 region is CASSLLAEEETQYF. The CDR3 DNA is TGTGCCAGCAGCTTACTAGCGGAAGAAGAGACCCAGTACTTC. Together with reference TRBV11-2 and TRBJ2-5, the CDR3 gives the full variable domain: EAGVAQSPRYKIIEKRQSVAFWCNPISGHATLYWYQQILGQGPKLLIQFQNNGVVDDSQLPKDRFSAERLKGVDSTLKIQPAKLEDSAVYLCASSLLAEEETQYFGPGTRLLVL.

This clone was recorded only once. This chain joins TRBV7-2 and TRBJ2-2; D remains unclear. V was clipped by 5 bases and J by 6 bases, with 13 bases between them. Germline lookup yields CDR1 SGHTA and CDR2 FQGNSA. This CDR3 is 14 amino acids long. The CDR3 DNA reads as TGTGCCAGCAGCAAGACAAGTCTGCCCGGGGAGCTGTTTTTT. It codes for CASSKTSLPGELFF.